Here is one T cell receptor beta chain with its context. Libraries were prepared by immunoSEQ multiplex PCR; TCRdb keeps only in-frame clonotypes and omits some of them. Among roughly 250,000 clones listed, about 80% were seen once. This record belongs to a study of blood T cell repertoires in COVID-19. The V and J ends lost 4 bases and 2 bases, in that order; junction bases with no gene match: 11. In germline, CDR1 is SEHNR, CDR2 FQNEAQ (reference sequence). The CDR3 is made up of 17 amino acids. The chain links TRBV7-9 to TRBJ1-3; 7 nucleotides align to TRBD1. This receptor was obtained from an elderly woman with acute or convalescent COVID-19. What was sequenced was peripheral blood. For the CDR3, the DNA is TGTGCCAGCAGCTGGTACCCGGGACAGCATACTGGAAACACCATATATTTT. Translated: CASSWYPGQHTGNTIYF. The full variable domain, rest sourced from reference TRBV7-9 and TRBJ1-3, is DTGVSQNPRHKITKRGQNVTFRCDPISEHNRLYWYRQTLGQGPEFLTYFQNEAQLEKSRLLSDRFSAERPKGSFSTLEIQRTEQGDSAMYLCASSWYPGQHTGNTIYFGEGSWLTVV.